Below, one TCR beta chain is given with its context. Its target is unknown. This sample's time point: week 47, end of study. All doses held 300 ug of mutant IDH1 20-mer peptide, with topical imiquimod. Astrocytomas that were new, WHO grade 3 or 4, IDH1-mutant and ATRX-lost were present in the donors. The data were taken from a study of a mutant IDH1 vaccine in newly diagnosed glioma. Study at large: Treated patients showed a male proportion of roughly 60%, a female proportion of about 38%, and a mean age of 40.4 years. Prior therapy was radiotherapy, temozolomide, or both; most received both.

The CDR3 sequence is 16 residues long. Trimming stripped 3 bases from V and 3 bases from J, with 15 bases between. CDR1 KGHSY and CDR2 FQNENV come from the germline V gene. Sequenced by immunoSEQ multiplex PCR; TCRdb stores in-frame clones only, minus some. The table includes 60,000 to 70,000 clones, about four fifths detected once. The sequence came from a young man with glioma. The material sequenced was PBMCs, taken from a glioma patient whose treatment included an IDH1 peptide vaccine. The gene calls are TRBV16 and TRBJ1-5; D gene uncertain. The CDR3 nucleotides are TGTGCCAGCAGCCACACGGGCTCGAGCCTCAATCAGCCCCAGCATTTT. This sequence encodes CASSHTGSSLNQPQHF. The full variable domain, with the rest looked up from reference TRBV16 and TRBJ1-5, is GEEVAQTPKHLVRGEGQKAKLYCAPIKGHSYVFWYQQVLKNEFKFLISFQNENVFDETGMPKERFSAKCLPNSPCSLEIQATKLEDSAVYFCASSHTGSSLNQPQHFGDGTRLSIL.